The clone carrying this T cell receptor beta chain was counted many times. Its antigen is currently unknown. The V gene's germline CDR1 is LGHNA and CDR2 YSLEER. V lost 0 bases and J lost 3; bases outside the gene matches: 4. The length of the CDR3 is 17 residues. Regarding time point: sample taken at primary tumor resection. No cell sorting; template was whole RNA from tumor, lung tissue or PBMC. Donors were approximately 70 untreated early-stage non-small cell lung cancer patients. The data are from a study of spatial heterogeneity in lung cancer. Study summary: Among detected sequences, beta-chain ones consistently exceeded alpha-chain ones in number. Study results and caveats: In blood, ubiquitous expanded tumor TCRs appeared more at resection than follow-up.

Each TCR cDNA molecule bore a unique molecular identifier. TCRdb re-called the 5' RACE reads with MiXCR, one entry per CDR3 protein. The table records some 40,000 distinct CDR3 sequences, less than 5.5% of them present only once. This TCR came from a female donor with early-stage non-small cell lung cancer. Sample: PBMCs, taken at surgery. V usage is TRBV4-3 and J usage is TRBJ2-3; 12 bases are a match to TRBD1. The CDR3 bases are TGCGCCAGCAGCCAAGATGGGACAGGGGGCTCGACAGATACGCAGTATTTT. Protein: CASSQDGTGGSTDTQYF.